The text below deals with one T cell receptor beta chain. The data stem from a study of blood T cell repertoires in COVID-19. At the level of the study: Samples taken during acute and convalescent COVID-19 were collected in the United States, Italy and Spain. T cells, B-cell-depleted T cells, or PBMCs supplied cDNA or gDNA.

CDR3 size: 17 residues. Germline assignment: CDR1 SGHDN and CDR2 FVKESK. The V and J ends lost 4 bases and 3 bases, in that order; junction bases with no gene match: 10. In the study's own analysis: The authors estimated nucleated cell counts from reference gene primer amplification. TCRdb's copy holds only in-frame clones and misses some; the assay was immunoSEQ multiplex PCR. V and J calls and clone size are those listed in that table; D and trimming were worked out from the DNA. This repertoire shows roughly 100,000 clones, roughly 89% found once; its top ten account for roughly 2%. The chain links TRBV14 to TRBJ2-1; 9 nucleotides agree with TRBD2. The receptor was derived from a man aged 65 to 85 with active or convalescent COVID-19. The source material was peripheral blood. The DNA for the CDR3 is TGTGCCAGCAGCCTCCTCTCGAGCGGGGGGATCTACAATGAGCAGTTCTTC. The encoded protein is CASSLLSSGGIYNEQFF. Based on the CDR3 plus reference TRBV14 and TRBJ2-1, the full variable domain is EAGVTQFPSHSVIEKGQTVTLRCDPISGHDNLYWYRRVMGKEIKFLLHFVKESKQDESGMPNNRFLAERTGGTYSTLKVQPAELEDSGVYFCASSLLSSGGIYNEQFFGPGTRLTVL.